This T cell receptor (beta chain) was profiled in a study of cytomegalovirus exposure and HLA in healthy donors. The study ran its PCR with 60 Vbeta and 13 Jbeta primers. Method: immunoSEQ multiplex PCR; TCRdb's copy keeps in-frame clones and lacks some. This table has 100,000 to 150,000 clones, around two thirds appearing once. Study-wide points: Evidence from a later analysis indicated that most CMV-associated TCR beta chains looked HLA-restricted.

Trimming left V 1 base short and J 2 bases short, with 20 bases between. Germline-derived CDR1 and CDR2 are MDHEN and SYDVKM. The CDR3 length is 18 residues. As to this clone: Its matching antigen is unknown.

The sequence was collected from a man aged 55 to 70 in good health and CMV-seropositive. V usage is TRBV28 and J usage is TRBJ1-2, with D perhaps TRBD1 (6 bases). Sequencing was carried out using PBMCs. The DNA for the CDR3 is TGTGCCAGCAGTTTATTATTACCCAGACCCACAGGGAACTATGGCTACACCTTC. Translation: CASSLLLPRPTGNYGYTF.